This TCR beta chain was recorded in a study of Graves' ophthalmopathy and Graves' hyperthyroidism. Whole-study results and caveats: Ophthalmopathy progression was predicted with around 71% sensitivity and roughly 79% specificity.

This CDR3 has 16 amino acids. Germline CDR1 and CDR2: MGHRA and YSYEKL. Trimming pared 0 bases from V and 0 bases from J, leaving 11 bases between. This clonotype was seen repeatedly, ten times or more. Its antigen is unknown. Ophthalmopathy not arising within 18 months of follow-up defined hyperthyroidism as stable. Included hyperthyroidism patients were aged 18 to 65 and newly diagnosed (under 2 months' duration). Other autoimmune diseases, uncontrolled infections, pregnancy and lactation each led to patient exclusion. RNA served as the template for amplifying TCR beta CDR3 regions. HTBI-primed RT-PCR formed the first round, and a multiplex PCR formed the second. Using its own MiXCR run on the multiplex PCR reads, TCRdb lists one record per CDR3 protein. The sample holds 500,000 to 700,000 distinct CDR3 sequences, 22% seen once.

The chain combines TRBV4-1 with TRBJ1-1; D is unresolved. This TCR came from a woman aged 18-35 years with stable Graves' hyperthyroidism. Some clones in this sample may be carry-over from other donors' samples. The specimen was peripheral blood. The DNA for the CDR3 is TGCGCCAGCAGCCAAGAGAACAGATACATGAACACTGAAGCTTTCTTT. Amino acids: CASSQENRYMNTEAFF.